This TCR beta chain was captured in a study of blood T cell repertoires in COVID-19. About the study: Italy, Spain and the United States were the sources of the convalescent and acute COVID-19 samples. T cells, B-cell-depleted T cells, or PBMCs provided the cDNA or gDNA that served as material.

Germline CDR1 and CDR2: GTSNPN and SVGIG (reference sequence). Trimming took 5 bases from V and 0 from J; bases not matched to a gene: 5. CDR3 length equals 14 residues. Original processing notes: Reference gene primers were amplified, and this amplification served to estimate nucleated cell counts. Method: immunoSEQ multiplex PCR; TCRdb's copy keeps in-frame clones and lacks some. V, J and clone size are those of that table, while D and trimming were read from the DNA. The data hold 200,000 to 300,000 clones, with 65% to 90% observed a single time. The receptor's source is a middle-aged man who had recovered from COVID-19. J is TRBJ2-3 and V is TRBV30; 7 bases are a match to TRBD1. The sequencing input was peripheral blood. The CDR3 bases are TGTGCCTGGGAGACAGGGCCTAGCACAGATACGCAGTATTTT. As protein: CAWETGPSTDTQYF.